This TCR beta chain comes out of a study of blood T cells in healthy people across ages. Study details: Per two T cells, template switching captured roughly one barcoded beta molecule. Regarding the study as a whole: Estimates based on one million T cells were treated as lower bounds. A roughly linear age-dependent decrease characterized TCR beta diversity per million T cells. Donors of long life had a larger count of naive CD4+ cells and greater diversity than aged donors.

CDR3 length: 13 residues. Germline CDR1 and CDR2: SGHRS and YFSETQ. Trimming stripped 0 bases from V and 11 bases from J, with 14 bases between. It was with a sample-barcoded 5' primer and a J-beta primer mix that a second PCR of roughly 7 to 11 cycles was run. TCRdb re-called the 5' RACE reads with MiXCR, one entry per CDR3 protein. Of some 670,000 distinct CDR3 sequences listed, 40% to 65% are singletons. With respect to this clonotype: The antigen remains unidentified. This may stem from a read error, because a much larger clone lies one nucleotide away.

The TCR originated in an elderly woman in good health. The sequenced material came from blood. The V call is TRBV5-1, the J call TRBJ2-5, with D possibly matching TRBD2 (5 bases). CDR3 loop: CASSLAGSNEQYF. CDR3 nucleotide sequence: TGCGCCAGCAGCTTGGCTGGGAGCAATGAGCAGTACTTC.